The T cell receptor (beta chain) under discussion was sequenced for a study of blood T cell repertoires in COVID-19 (dated by TCRdb to about 2020). With regard to the full study: Collaborator samples came from the United States, Italy and Spain and covered acute and convalescent phases of COVID-19. The material from the prospective study consisted of cDNA or gDNA derived from T cells, B-cell-depleted T cells, or PBMCs. Sample metadata almost always included a de-identified subject ID, COVID-19 status, age in years and sex. Where HLA class I and class II types were available, the types were taken from metadata supplied by the sample provider, not from assay-based typing. The repertoires were released in a freely available public database intended as a resource for research on the immune response to SARS-CoV-2. Samples came from the ongoing ImmuneRACE study (first 160 participants) plus 1,254 subjects from 6 global collaborators. The dataset comprised deeply sampled blood TCRbeta repertoires from subjects exposed to, actively infected with, or recovered from COVID-19.

TCRbeta CDR3 regions were amplified from genomic DNA by means of the immunoSEQ Assay, a bias-controlled multiplex PCR. Per the original workflow: The number of nucleated cells in each sample was estimated from the amplification of reference gene primers within the assay. To quantify the absolute abundance of each unique TCRbeta CDR3 rearrangement, sequence reads were collapsed and filtered. For each sample, productive Simpson clonality was calculated by taking the square root of Simpson's diversity index across productive rearrangements. TCRdb took over this immuneACCESS table, retaining in-frame rearrangements with V and J assigned. Such tables are incomplete; in checked studies, under half of the missing clones stem from an unresolved V gene, and the remainder is unexplained. The V and J calls and clone size are taken from that table; D and trimming were inferred from the DNA. For this sample the table gives under 150,000 clones, of which approximately 85% were detected only once. The ten most abundant clones make up under 4% of the sample.

Collaborating institutions collected whole blood in K2EDTA tubes following their own protocols. For TCRbeta analysis, collaborator samples were shipped as frozen whole blood, as isolated PBMCs, or as DNA extracted from either sample type. The CDR3 starts with the cysteine, ends with the phenylalanine, and has 16 residues. Only CDR3 DNA remains: 48 bases, in frame from the first base. CDR1 and CDR2, looked up from the germline V gene (reference sequence), are LNHDA and SQIVND. V and J lose 3 bases and 4 bases, and a span of 15 bases separates them. What the study reported, not specific to this receptor: Clinical and demographic metadata were provided uncurated, with the amount varying by source and participant.

This clone was detected once. Its cognate antigen has yet to be identified. No much larger clone exists at a distance of one base, and base qualities are not known. This receptor was identified in a man in his forties or fifties with acute or convalescent COVID-19. The chain joins TRBV19 to TRBJ2-2; TRBD2 is perhaps the D gene, given 5 matching bases. The sequencing sample was made of peripheral blood. This receptor has the CDR3 CASSISVGGPTGELFF. In nucleotides, the sequence is TGTGCCAGTAGTATCAGCGTTGGAGGTCCCACCGGGGAGCTGTTTTTT.